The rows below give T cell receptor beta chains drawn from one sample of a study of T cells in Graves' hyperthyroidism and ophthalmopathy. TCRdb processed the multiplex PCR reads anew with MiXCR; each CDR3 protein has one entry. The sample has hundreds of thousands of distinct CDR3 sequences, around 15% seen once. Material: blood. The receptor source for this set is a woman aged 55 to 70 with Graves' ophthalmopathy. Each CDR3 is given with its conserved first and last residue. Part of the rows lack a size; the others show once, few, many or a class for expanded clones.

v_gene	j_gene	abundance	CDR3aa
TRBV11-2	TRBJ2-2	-	CASSLGVAGVVGELFF
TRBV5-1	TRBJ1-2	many	CASSDAGGAGGYTF
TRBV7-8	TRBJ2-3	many	CASSLFSAGPTDTQYF
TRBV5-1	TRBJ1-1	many	CASSPGQGRTEAFF
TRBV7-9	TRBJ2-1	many	CASSYTSGRGSYNEQFF
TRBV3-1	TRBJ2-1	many	CASSHGGRDNNEQFF
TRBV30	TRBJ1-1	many	CAWTRQLNTEAFF
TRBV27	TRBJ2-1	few	CASAPGIYSYNEQFF
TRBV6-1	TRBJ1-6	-	CASSGDRVGSPLHF
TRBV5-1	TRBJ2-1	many	CASSSLIFSYNEQFF
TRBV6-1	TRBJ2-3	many	CASGAGLDTQYF
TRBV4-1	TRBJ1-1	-	CASSQDKGAPNTEAFF
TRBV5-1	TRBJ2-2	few	CASSLGDPGELFF
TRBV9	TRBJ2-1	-	CASSVPGTRNEQFF
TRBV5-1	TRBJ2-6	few	CASSLATTAGYGANVLTF
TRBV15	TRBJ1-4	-	CATSQSRGGEKLFF
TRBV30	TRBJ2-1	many	CAWSWTSGQQFF
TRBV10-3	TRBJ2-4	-	CAISAGGGGGIQYF
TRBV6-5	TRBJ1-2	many	CASSYDRGWDEYNYGYTF
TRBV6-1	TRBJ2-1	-	CASTHLLAGGRYEQFF
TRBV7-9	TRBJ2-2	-	CASSRGTGNTGELFF
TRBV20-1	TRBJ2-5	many	CSARDAGDQETQYF
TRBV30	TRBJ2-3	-	CAWRSGSSTQYF
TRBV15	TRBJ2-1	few	CATSREGSGDEQFF
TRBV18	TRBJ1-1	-	CASSTSQTANTEAFF
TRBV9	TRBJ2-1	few	CASSVDRTSNEQFF
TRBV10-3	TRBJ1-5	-	CAISGPGQQPQHF
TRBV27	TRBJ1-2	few	CASSAAPGGLSYGYTF
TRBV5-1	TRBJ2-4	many	CASSRQQGDIQYF
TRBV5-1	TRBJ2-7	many	CASSPPQGAYEQYF
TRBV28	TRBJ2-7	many	CASLPYGTGQGVYEQYF
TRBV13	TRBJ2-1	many	CASSLGTRDINEQFF
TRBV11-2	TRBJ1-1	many	CASSPGRPNTEAFF
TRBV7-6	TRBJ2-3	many	CASSFRVSGTRYTDTQYF
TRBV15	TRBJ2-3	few	CATSTHRGSVTDTQYF
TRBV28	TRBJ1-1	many	CASSLWGRGTEAFF
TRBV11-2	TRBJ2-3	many	CASSPTGPPPDTQYF
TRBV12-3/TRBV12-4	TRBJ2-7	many	CASSISGSSYEQYF
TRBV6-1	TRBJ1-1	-	CASSEGRGRTEAFF
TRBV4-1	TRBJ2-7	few	CASSRRSGRAGDEQYF
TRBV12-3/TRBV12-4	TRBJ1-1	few	CASSLQGPEAFF
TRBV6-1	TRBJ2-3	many	CASSPRLAGVGTDTQYF
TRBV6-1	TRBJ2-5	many	CASSELQAGAETQYF
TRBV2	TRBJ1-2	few	CASSAAENYGYTF
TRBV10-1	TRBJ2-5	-	CASPSGQGGCETQYF